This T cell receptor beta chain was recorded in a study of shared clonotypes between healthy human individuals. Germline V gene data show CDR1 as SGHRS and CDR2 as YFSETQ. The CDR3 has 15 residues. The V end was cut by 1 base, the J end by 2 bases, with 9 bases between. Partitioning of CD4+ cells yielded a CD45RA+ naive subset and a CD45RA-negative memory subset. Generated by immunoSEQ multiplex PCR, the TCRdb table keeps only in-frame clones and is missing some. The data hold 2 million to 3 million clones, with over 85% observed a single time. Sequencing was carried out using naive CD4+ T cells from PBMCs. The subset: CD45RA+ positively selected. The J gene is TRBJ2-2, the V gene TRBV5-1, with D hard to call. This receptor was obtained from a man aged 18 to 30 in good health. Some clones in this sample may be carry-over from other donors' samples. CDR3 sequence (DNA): TGCGCCAGCAGCTTGAGTGTGGGCAACACCGGGGAGCTGTTTTTT. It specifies CASSLSVGNTGELFF.